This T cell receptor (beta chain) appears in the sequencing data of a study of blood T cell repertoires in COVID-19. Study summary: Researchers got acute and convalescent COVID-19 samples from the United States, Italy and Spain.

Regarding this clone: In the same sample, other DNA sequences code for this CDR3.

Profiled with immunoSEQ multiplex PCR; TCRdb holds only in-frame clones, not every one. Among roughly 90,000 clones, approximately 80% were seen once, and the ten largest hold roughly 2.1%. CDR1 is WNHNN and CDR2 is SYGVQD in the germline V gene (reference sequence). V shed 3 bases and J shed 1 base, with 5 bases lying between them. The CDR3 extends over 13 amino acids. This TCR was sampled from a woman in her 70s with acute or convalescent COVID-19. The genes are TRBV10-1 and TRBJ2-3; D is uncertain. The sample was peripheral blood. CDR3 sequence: CASSERGTDTQYF. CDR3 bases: TGCGCCAGCAGTGAACGAGGCACAGATACGCAGTATTTT.